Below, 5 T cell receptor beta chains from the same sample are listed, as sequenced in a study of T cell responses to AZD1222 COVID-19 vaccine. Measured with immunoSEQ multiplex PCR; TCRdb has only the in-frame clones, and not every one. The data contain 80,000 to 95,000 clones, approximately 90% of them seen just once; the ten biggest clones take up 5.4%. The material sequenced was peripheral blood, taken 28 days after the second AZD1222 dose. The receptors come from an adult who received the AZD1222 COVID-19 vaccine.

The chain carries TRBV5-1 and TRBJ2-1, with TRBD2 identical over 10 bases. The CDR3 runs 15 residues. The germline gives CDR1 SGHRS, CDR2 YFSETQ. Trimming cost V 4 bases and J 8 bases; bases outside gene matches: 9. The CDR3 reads CASSLSGGASHEQFF. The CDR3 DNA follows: TGCGCCAGCAGCCTGAGCGGGGGGGCCTCTCATGAGCAGTTCTTC. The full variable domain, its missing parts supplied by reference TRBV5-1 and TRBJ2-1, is KAGVTQTPRYLIKTRGQQVTLSCSPISGHRSVSWYQQTPGQGLQFLFEYFSETQRNKGNFPGRFSGRQFSNSRSEMNVSTLELGDSALYLCASSLSGGASHEQFFGPGTRLTVL.

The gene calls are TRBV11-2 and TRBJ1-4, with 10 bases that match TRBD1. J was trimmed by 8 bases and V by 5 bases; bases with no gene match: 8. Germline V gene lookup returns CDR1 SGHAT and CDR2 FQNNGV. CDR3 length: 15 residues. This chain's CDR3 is CASSPDRGLQEKLFF. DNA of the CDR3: TGTGCCAGCAGCCCTGACAGGGGGCTGCAAGAAAAACTGTTTTTT.

The CDR3 reads CSAGQGLNTEAFF. The CDR3 nucleotides are TGCAGCGCCGGACAGGGGCTGAACACTGAAGCTTTCTTT. The chain recombines TRBV29-1 with TRBJ1-1; 9 bases are a match to TRBD1. V shed 7 bases and J 0 bases; nucleotides not matched to a gene: 3. The CDR3 is 13 residues long. Germline CDR1 reads SQVTM; CDR2 reads ANQGSEA.

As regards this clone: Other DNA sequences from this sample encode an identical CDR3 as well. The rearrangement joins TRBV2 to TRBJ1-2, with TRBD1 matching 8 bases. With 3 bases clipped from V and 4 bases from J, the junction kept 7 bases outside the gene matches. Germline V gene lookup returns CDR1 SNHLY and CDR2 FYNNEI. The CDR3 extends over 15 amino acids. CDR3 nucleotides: TGTGCCAGCAGTGAGAACAGGGGGGCCCTCTATGGCTACACCTTC. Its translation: CASSENRGALYGYTF.

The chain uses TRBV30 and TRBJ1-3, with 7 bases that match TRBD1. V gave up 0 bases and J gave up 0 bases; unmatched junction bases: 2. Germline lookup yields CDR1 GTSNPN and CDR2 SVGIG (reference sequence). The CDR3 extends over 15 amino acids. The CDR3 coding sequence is TGTGCCTGGAGTGTGGACAGGCTCTCTGGAAACACCATATATTTT. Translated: CAWSVDRLSGNTIYF.